This passage covers 15 T cell receptor beta chains from one sample sequenced in a study of cytomegalovirus exposure and HLA in healthy donors. The primer mix had 60 Vbeta and 13 Jbeta primers. Sequencing used immunoSEQ multiplex PCR; TCRdb keeps in-frame clones, though not all of them. Its listing shows tens of thousands of clones. Sequencing was performed on PBMCs. The source is a female donor in good health and CMV-seronegative.

The chain is built from TRBV4-1 and TRBJ2-1; D gene ambiguous. Trimming left V 3 bases short and J 0 bases short, with 9 bases between. This CDR3 is built from 15 residues. Per germline, CDR1 MGHRA and CDR2 YSYEKL. CDR3 coding DNA: TGCGCCAGCAGCCATGTGGTGGCCTCCTACAATGAGCAGTTCTTC. It yields the protein CASSHVVASYNEQFF.

This chain uses TRBV4-2 with TRBJ1-2, with 10 positions matching TRBD1. V was clipped by 4 bases and J by 4 bases; unmatched bases: 12. Germline CDR1 and CDR2: LGHNA and YNFKEQ. This CDR3 region has 17 residues. In nucleotides, the CDR3 is TGTGCCAGCAGCCCGGATCCGGGACAGGGGAAGACCTATGGCTACACCTTC. Translation gives CASSPDPGQGKTYGYTF.

The rearrangement links TRBV5-6 to TRBJ2-5, with TRBD2 as a possible D gene (6 bases). Germline V gene lookup returns CDR1 SGHDT and CDR2 YYEEEE. CDR3 length equals 14 residues. Between the trimmed V and J ends, which lost 4 bases and 5 bases, there was a span of 15 bases. The CDR3 here is CASSLPEGMETQYF. In DNA form, the CDR3 reads TGTGCCAGCAGCCTGCCGGAGGGCATGGAGACCCAGTACTTC.

The V gene is TRBV6-1, the J gene TRBJ1-1; no reliable D call. The CDR3 is made up of 12 amino acids. Trimming removed 6 bases from V and 1 base from J, with 6 bases in between. Germline CDR1 and CDR2: MNHNS and SASEGT. CDR3 amino acids: CASRAENTEAFF. CDR3 coding DNA: TGTGCCAGCAGAGCGGAGAACACTGAAGCTTTCTTT.

The chain's CDR3 is CASSLTSREQYF. The CDR3 DNA reads TGTGCCAGCAGCTTAACTTCTCGCGAGCAGTACTTC. The genes are TRBV7-9 and TRBJ2-7; the D is unclear. The CDR3 is made up of 12 amino acids. Germline V gene sequence: CDR1 SEHNR, CDR2 FQNEAQ (reference sequence). Trimming pared 2 bases from V and 6 bases from J, leaving 8 bases between. Full variable domain (rest looked up from reference TRBV7-9 and TRBJ2-7): DTGVSQNPRHKITKRGQNVTFRCDPISEHNRLYWYRQTLGQGPEFLTYFQNEAQLEKSRLLSDRFSAERPKGSFSTLEIQRTEQGDSAMYLCASSLTSREQYFGPGTRLTVT.

The chain has TRBV18 and TRBJ2-7, with D perhaps matching TRBD1 (6 bases). V lost 3 bases to trimming and J lost 4 bases, with 13 bases between them. Germline CDR1 and CDR2: KGHSH and LQKENI. There are 14 residues in the CDR3. CDR3 nucleotide sequence: TGTGCCAGCTCACCCAACGGACAGATTTACGAGCAGTACTTC. Translated: CASSPNGQIYEQYF.

The chain recombines TRBV18 with TRBJ1-5; D uncertain. V was shortened by 2 bases and J by 6 bases, with 11 bases between the two germline ends. Germline V gives CDR1 KGHSH, CDR2 LQKENI. This CDR3 has 14 residues. For the CDR3, the DNA is TGTGCCAGCTCACCAACACAGTCCAGTCAGCCCCAGCATTTT. Amino acids: CASSPTQSSQPQHF.

This chain joins TRBV30 and TRBJ1-3; D is undetermined. The CDR3 length is 13 residues. Trimming pared 4 bases from V and 0 bases from J, leaving 7 bases between. The germline gives CDR1 GTSNPN, CDR2 SVGIG (reference sequence). CDR3 sequence reads: CAWNTDSGNTIYF. The CDR3, as DNA: TGTGCCTGGAACACAGACTCTGGAAACACCATATATTTT.

This sequence joins TRBV6-1 and TRBJ1-5; D remains unclear. The germline V and J ends were trimmed by 2 bases and 0 bases, with 5 bases remaining between them. Per the germline V gene, CDR1 is MNHNS and CDR2 is SASEGT. This CDR3 has 14 residues. This CDR3 is CASSEQYSNQPQHF. The CDR3 DNA reads as TGTGCCAGCAGTGAACAGTATAGCAATCAGCCCCAGCATTTT.

This chain links TRBV9 with TRBJ2-7; 8 positions match TRBD1. V trimming: 0 bases; J trimming: 7 bases; junction bases outside the gene matches: 9. The length of the CDR3 is 15 residues. Germline V CDR1 and CDR2: SGDLS, YYNGEE. The CDR3 DNA is TGTGCCAGCAGCGTAGACGGCAGGGGGCTAGGGGAGCAGTACTTC. Its translation is CASSVDGRGLGEQYF.

This chain links TRBV5-4 with TRBJ1-6; D gene unclear. Germline V lookup: CDR1 SGHNT, CDR2 YYREEE (reference sequence). The V end was cut by 0 bases, the J end by 10 bases, with 11 bases between. The CDR3 runs to 14 residues. In DNA, the CDR3 is TGTGCCAGCAGCTTGGCAGGAGGAGGCTCACCCCTCCACTTT. Its protein product is CASSLAGGGSPLHF.

This chain uses TRBV5-1 with TRBJ2-7; D is uncertain. V lost 3 bases, J lost 0 bases, and 10 bases lay in between. The CDR3 is 14 amino acids. The germline V gene has CDR1 SGHRS and CDR2 YFSETQ. The CDR3 region is CASSYQVPSYEQYF. The CDR3, as DNA: TGCGCCAGCAGCTACCAGGTTCCCTCCTACGAGCAGTACTTC.

V usage is TRBV5-1 and J usage is TRBJ2-1; 13 positions match TRBD2. The CDR3 totals 20 residues. In germline, CDR1 is SGHRS, CDR2 YFSETQ. The trim removed 0 bases at V and 8 bases at J, leaving 17 bases unmatched. The CDR3 spells CASSLVQGAPGLAGVYEQFF. The CDR3 nucleotides read TGCGCCAGCAGCTTGGTACAGGGCGCGCCCGGACTAGCGGGAGTCTATGAGCAGTTCTTC.

The chain is built from TRBV5-1 and TRBJ2-1, with unresolved D. The CDR3 runs to 15 residues. Germline V gene data show CDR1 as SGHRS and CDR2 as YFSETQ. The V and J ends lost 0 bases and 0 bases respectively, with 7 bases between them. CDR3 sequence (DNA): TGCGCCAGCAGCTTGGCCTCTAGCTCCTACAATGAGCAGTTCTTC. It translates to CASSLASSSYNEQFF.

The chain carries TRBV2 and TRBJ1-1; perhaps TRBD1 as D (5 bases). The V and J ends lost 7 bases and 3 bases respectively, with 18 bases between them. The CDR3 covers 15 residues. Germline lookup yields CDR1 SNHLY and CDR2 FYNNEI. This CDR3 reads CASMLLGGSDTEAFF. CDR3 sequence (DNA): TGTGCCAGCATGCTTCTCGGGGGGTCGGACACTGAAGCTTTCTTT.